Following are 20 T cell receptor beta chains from one sample sequenced in a study of blood T cell repertoires in COVID-19. Generated by immunoSEQ multiplex PCR, the TCRdb table keeps only in-frame clones and is missing some. Of roughly 500,000 clones in the sample, 80% to 90% were seen once. Sequencing was performed on peripheral blood. The source of these receptors is a human donor in a cohort sampled during active COVID-19.

This clone was recorded only once. V gene TRBV28 combines with J gene TRBJ2-7, with 7 bases fitting TRBD2. Germline V gives CDR1 MDHEN, CDR2 SYDVKM. V lost 6 bases, J lost 3 bases, and 11 bases stayed unmatched. The CDR3 contains 15 residues. Here the CDR3 DNA reads TGTGCCAGCAGGCCTTCGGGGGGATTACGCTACGAGCAGTACTTC. It specifies CASRPSGGLRYEQYF.

This clone came up once. Here the CDR3 reads CASRRQGGEQFF. CDR3 sequence (DNA): TGTGCCAGCAGAAGACAGGGGGGTGAGCAGTTCTTC. The chain joins TRBV12-3 or TRBV12-4 to TRBJ2-1; 9 nucleotides match TRBD1. Unmatched junction bases numbered 3, after V lost 6 bases and J lost 9 bases. The CDR3 loop spans 12 amino acids.

The J gene is TRBJ2-1, the V gene TRBV7-9; possibly TRBD2 for D (5 bases). This CDR3 is built from 11 residues. Germline values: CDR1 SEHNR, CDR2 FQNEAQ (reference sequence). Trimming took 7 bases from V and 10 from J, leaving 11 bases between them. As DNA, the CDR3 is TGTGCCAGCAACGGGCCGGGGGAGCAGTTCTTC. Translated: CASNGPGEQFF.

The chain has TRBV7-8 and TRBJ1-5, with 8 bases aligning to TRBD1. V lost 5 bases and J lost 2; bases outside the gene matches: 8. The CDR3 is 16 residues long. Germline-derived CDR1 and CDR2 are SGHVS and FQNEAQ. CDR3 in amino acids: CASSQLTGVGNQPQHF. The CDR3 nucleotides read TGTGCCAGCAGCCAACTGACAGGGGTCGGCAATCAGCCCCAGCATTTT.

This clone has only a few counts. The CDR3 DNA reads TGTGCCAGCAGTTCAGACAGGGGGAATCAGCCCCAGCATTTT. Encoded protein: CASSSDRGNQPQHF. The V call is TRBV27, the J call TRBJ1-5, with 9 positions matching TRBD1. There are 14 residues in the CDR3. Germline V lookup: CDR1 MNHEY, CDR2 SMNVEV (reference sequence). Losses at the gene ends were 4 bases for V and 4 bases for J; bases not matched to a gene: 2.

This clone occurred once. The V gene is TRBV2, the J gene TRBJ2-7; 7 bases are a match to TRBD2. The V and J ends lost 4 bases and 3 bases, in that order; junction bases with no gene match: 21. The V gene's germline CDR1 is SNHLY and CDR2 FYNNEI. CDR3 length: 19 residues. The CDR3 reads CASSGFLGLLQKAIYEQYF. In DNA form, the CDR3 reads TGTGCCAGCAGTGGGTTTCTGGGACTACTCCAGAAAGCAATCTACGAGCAGTACTTC.

This chain connects TRBV5-1 to TRBJ2-1, with TRBD2 identical over 8 bases. The CDR3 spans 19 residues. V lost 1 base and J lost 9; bases outside the gene matches: 21. CDR1 is SGHRS and CDR2 is YFSETQ in the germline V gene. The CDR3 sequence is CASSLIPPSVSGSSTEQFF. The CDR3 DNA follows: TGCGCCAGCAGCTTGATCCCCCCTAGCGTGAGCGGGAGCTCGACTGAGCAGTTCTTC.

The V and J genes are TRBV30 and TRBJ1-1; D gene ambiguous. V lost 4 bases and J lost 3, with 6 bases in between. This CDR3 is 11 amino acids long. From germline, CDR1 is GTSNPN and CDR2 SVGIG (reference sequence). The CDR3: CAWKGDTEAFF. CDR3 coding DNA: TGTGCCTGGAAGGGAGACACTGAAGCTTTCTTT.

The chain employs TRBV7-8 and TRBJ1-2, with a weak D call TRBD1 (5 bases). The CDR3 extends over 14 amino acids. V dropped 1 base and J dropped 3 bases, with 9 bases sitting between them. Germline V gives CDR1 SGHVS, CDR2 FQNEAQ. The CDR3 DNA is TGTGCCAGCAGCTTAGACGGCAGGGACTATGGCTACACCTTC. It specifies CASSLDGRDYGYTF. Combining the CDR3 with reference TRBV7-8 and TRBJ1-2 gives the whole variable domain GAGVSQSPRYKVAKRGQDVALRCDPISGHVSLFWYQQALGQGPEFLTYFQNEAQLDKSGLPSDRFFAERPEGSVSTLKIQRTQQEDSAVYLCASSLDGRDYGYTFGSGTRLTVV.

The rearrangement links TRBV6-5 to TRBJ2-1, with 7 bases matching TRBD2. The germline gives CDR1 MNHEY, CDR2 SVGAGI. J was trimmed by 4 bases and V by 8 bases; bases with no gene match: 11. This CDR3 spans 15 amino acids. The CDR3 bases are TGTGCCAGCGCCCTCGGGAGCGGGACGTACAATGAGCAGTTCTTC. Amino acid sequence: CASALGSGTYNEQFF.

V is TRBV5-1 and J is TRBJ2-5; 8 bases are shared with TRBD1. The CDR3 sequence is 14 residues long. Germline values: CDR1 SGHRS, CDR2 YFSETQ. Trimming at V came to 2 bases and at J to 2 bases, leaving 2 bases not matched to a gene. In DNA form, the CDR3 reads TGCGCCAGCAGCTTCCAGGGGGCGCAAGAGACCCAGTACTTC. Protein: CASSFQGAQETQYF.

At least ten counts were recorded for this clone. This chain joins TRBV6-2 or TRBV6-3 and TRBJ2-2, with TRBD2 identical over 11 bases. V was clipped by 1 base and J by 0 bases; unmatched bases: 4. Germline-derived CDR1 and CDR2 are MNHEY and SVGEGT. The CDR3 covers 18 residues. CDR3 sequence (DNA): TGTGCCAGCAGTTACTTCGTAGCGGGAGGGACGAACACCGGGGAGCTGTTTTTT. Translated, it gives CASSYFVAGGTNTGELFF.

The chain combines TRBV2 with TRBJ2-1; D perhaps matches TRBD1 (5 bases). The CDR3 is 16 residues long. Germline assignment: CDR1 SNHLY and CDR2 FYNNEI. V was clipped by 5 bases and J by 2 bases, with 16 bases between them. CDR3 in amino acids: CASSRNVGAAYNEQFF. The DNA of the CDR3 is TGTGCCAGCAGTCGTAACGTAGGGGCGGCCTACAATGAGCAGTTCTTC.

DNA of the CDR3: TGTGCCACCGCGCTAGCGGGAGACCACAATGAGCAGTTCTTC. Its translation is CATALAGDHNEQFF. The chain recombines TRBV10-3 with TRBJ2-1, with 10 nucleotides matching TRBD2. After removal of 10 bases from V and 5 bases from J, the junction contained 8 bases not matched to a gene. The CDR3 is 14 residues long. CDR1 is ENHRY, CDR2 SYGVKD, per germline.

J is TRBJ2-1 and V is TRBV15; 13 bases match TRBD2. Germline V gene data show CDR1 as LNHNV and CDR2 as YYDKDF (reference sequence). The CDR3 is made up of 17 amino acids. Losses at the gene ends were 8 bases for V and 4 bases for J; bases not matched to a gene: 11. CDR3: CATEGGLAGEIYNEQFF. In DNA, the CDR3 is TGTGCCACCGAGGGCGGACTAGCGGGAGAGATATACAATGAGCAGTTCTTC. The full variable domain, with the rest looked up from reference TRBV15 and TRBJ2-1, is DAMVIQNPRYQVTQFGKPVTLSCSQTLNHNVMYWYQQKSSQAPKLLFHYYDKDFNNEADTPDNFQSRRPNTSFCFLDIRSPGLGDTAMYLCATEGGLAGEIYNEQFFGPGTRLTVL.

The chain employs TRBV5-1 and TRBJ1-1; 7 positions match TRBD1. Trimming at V came to 7 bases and at J to 11 bases, leaving 8 bases not matched to a gene. This CDR3 region has 11 residues. Germline V gives CDR1 SGHRS, CDR2 YFSETQ. The CDR3 coding sequence is TGCGCCAGCGGGGCAGAGGGGGCGGCTTTCTTT. Amino acids: CASGAEGAAFF. The entire variable domain, with the rest obtained from reference TRBV5-1 and TRBJ1-1, is as follows: KAGVTQTPRYLIKTRGQQVTLSCSPISGHRSVSWYQQTPGQGLQFLFEYFSETQRNKGNFPGRFSGRQFSNSRSEMNVSTLELGDSALYLCASGAEGAAFFGQGTRLTVV.

In this sample, this clone turned up a few times. The chain links TRBV7-8 to TRBJ2-7, with TRBD1 matching over 8 bases. The length of the CDR3 is 14 residues. With V trimmed by 4 bases and J by 4 bases, 6 bases remained unmatched. Germline CDR1 reads SGHVS; CDR2 reads FQNEAQ. The CDR3 spells CASSSRTGSYEQYF. The CDR3 nucleotides are TGTGCCAGCAGCTCTAGGACAGGGAGTTACGAGCAGTACTTC.

The chain carries TRBV9 and TRBJ2-1; 10 positions match TRBD2. Germline V gives CDR1 SGDLS, CDR2 YYNGEE. The CDR3 sequence is 16 residues long. The J segment lost 3 bases and the V segment lost 3 bases, leaving 6 bases of the junction unmatched. In DNA form, the CDR3 reads TGTGCCAGCAGCGCCTTCCTAGCGGGGGACTACAATGAGCAGTTCTTC. Protein sequence: CASSAFLAGDYNEQFF.

The V gene is TRBV9, the J gene TRBJ1-2; 9 nucleotides match TRBD1. This CDR3 is built from 16 residues. Germline V CDR1 and CDR2: SGDLS, YYNGEE. With 3 bases clipped from V and 1 base from J, the junction kept 7 bases outside the gene matches. In DNA form, the CDR3 reads TGTGCCAGCAGCGCCCAGACAGGGGGAATTAACTATGGCTACACCTTC. It encodes CASSAQTGGINYGYTF.

This clone has just a few counts. The chain employs TRBV7-8 and TRBJ2-3; a weak D match, TRBD1 (5 bases). This CDR3 has 17 amino acids. V lost 5 bases and J 3 bases, leaving 21 bases between the germline ends. Germline assignment: CDR1 SGHVS and CDR2 FQNEAQ. In DNA, the CDR3 is TGTGCCAGCAGCCCTCACCACCCACAGGCTGGTACAGATACGCAGTATTTT. Translated: CASSPHHPQAGTDTQYF.